This TCR beta chain was identified during a study of blood T cells in healthy people across ages. This CDR3 is 15 amino acids long. The V and J ends lost 2 bases and 6 bases respectively, with 16 bases between them. Germline V gene lookup returns CDR1 MNHNS and CDR2 SASEGT. Alongside a J-beta primer mix, a sample-barcoded 5' primer served in a second PCR lasting about 7 to 12 cycles. TCRdb ran MiXCR on the 5' RACE reads and lists one entry per CDR3 protein. The sample holds 450,000 to 700,000 distinct CDR3 sequences; 25% to 30% are singletons and the top ten take roughly 20%. This chain links TRBV6-1 with TRBJ1-1; D uncertain. The sequenced sample was blood. The sequence derives from an older woman in good health. The CDR3 DNA follows: TGTGCCAGCAGTGAAATTCTGGGCGCGGGCCCTGAAGCTTTCTTT. This gives the protein CASSEILGAGPEAFF.